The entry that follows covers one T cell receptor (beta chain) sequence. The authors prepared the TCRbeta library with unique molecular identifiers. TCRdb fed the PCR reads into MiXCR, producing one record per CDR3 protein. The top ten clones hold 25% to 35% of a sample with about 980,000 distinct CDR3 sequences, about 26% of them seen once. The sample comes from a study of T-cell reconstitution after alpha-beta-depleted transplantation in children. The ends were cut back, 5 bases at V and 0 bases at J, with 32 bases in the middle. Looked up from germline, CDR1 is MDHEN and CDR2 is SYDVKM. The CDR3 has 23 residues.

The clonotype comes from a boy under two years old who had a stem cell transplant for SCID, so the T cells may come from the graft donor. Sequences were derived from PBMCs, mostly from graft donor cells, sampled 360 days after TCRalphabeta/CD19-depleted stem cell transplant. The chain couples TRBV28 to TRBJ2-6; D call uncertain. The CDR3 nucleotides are TGTGCCAGCAGTACGTTCCCCCGACATGAAACCTTGAAATCTCCCTCTGGGGCCAACGTCCTGACTTTC. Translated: CASSTFPRHETLKSPSGANVLTF.